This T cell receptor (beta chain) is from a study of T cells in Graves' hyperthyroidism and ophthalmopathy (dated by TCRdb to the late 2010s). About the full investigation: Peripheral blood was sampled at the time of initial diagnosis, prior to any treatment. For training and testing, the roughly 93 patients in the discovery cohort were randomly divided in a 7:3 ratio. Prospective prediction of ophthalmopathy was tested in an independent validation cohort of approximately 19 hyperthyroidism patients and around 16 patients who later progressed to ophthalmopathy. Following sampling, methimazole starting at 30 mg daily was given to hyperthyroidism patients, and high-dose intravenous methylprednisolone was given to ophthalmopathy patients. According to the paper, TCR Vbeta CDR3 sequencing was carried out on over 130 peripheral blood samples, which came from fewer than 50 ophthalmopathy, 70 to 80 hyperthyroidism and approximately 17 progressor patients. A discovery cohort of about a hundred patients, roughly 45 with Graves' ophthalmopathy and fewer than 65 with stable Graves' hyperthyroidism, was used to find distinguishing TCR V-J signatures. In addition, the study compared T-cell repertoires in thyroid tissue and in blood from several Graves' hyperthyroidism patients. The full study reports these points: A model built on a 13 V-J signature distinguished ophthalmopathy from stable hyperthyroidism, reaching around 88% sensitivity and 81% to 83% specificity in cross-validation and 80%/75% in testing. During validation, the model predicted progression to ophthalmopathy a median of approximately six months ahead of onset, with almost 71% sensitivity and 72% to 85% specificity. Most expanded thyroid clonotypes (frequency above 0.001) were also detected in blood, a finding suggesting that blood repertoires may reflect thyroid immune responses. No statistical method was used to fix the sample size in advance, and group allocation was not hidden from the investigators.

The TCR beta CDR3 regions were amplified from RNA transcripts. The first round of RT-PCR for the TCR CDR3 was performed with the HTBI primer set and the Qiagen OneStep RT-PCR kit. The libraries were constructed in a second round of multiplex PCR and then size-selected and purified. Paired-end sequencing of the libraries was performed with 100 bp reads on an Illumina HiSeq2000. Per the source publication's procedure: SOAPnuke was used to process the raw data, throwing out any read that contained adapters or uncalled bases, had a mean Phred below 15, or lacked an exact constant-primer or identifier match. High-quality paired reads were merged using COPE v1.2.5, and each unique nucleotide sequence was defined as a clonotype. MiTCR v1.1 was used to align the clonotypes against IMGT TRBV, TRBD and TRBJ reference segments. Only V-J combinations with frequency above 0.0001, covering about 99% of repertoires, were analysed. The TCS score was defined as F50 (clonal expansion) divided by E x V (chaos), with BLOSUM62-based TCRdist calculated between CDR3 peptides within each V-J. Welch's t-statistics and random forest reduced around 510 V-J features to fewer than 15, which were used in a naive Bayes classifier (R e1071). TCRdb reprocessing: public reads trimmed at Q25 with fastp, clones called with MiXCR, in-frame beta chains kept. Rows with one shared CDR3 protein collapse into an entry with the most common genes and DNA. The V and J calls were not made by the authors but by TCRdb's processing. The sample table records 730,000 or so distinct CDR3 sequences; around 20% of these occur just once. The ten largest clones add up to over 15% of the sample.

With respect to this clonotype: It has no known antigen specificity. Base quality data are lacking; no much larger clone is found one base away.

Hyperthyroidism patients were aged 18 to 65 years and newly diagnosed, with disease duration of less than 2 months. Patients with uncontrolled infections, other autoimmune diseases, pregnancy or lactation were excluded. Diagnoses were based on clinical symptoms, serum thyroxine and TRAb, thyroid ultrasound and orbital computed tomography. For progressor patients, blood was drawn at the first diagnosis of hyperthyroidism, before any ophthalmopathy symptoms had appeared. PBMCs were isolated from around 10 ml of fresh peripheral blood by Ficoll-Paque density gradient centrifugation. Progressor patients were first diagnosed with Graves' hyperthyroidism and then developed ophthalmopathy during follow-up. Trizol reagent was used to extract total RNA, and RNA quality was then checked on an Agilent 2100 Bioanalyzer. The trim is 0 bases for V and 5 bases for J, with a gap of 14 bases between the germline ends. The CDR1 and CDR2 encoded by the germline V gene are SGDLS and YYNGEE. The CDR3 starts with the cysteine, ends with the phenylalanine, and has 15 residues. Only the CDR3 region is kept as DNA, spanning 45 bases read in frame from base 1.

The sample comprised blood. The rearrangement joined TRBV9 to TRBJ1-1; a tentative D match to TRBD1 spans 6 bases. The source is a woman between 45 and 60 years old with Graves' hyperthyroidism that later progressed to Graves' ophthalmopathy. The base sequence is TGTGCCAGCAGCGTAGTGGGGGCCTGGGAGACTGAAGCTTTCTTT. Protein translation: CASSVVGAWETEAFF.